This TCR beta chain was captured by sequencing in a study of control samples from healthy donors and cancer patients. V gave up 2 bases and J gave up 1 base, with 8 bases separating them. The CDR3 is 14 amino acids. The germline V gene encodes CDR1 LGHNA and CDR2 YSLEER. Sequencing was performed with immunoSEQ multiplex PCR; in TCRdb, only in-frame clones are kept and a portion is missing. This sample yields 80,000 to 100,000 clones, of which roughly 90% are seen a single time; about 2.9% belongs to the top ten. The sample was blood. The rearrangement uses TRBV4-3 and TRBJ1-1; no clear D gene. The receptor's source is a human donor in good health. The donor label of this sample is uncertain. The CDR3, as DNA: TGCGCCAGCAGCCAAAGTCGGTGGAACACTGAAGCTTTCTTT. It yields the protein CASSQSRWNTEAFF.